These 28 T cell receptor beta chains originate from one sample sequenced in a study of T cell responses to AZD1222 COVID-19 vaccine. Method: immunoSEQ multiplex PCR; TCRdb's copy keeps in-frame clones and lacks some. Of 140,000 to 150,000 clones in the sample, 93% were seen once. This specimen was peripheral blood, taken on day 0 of AZD1222 vaccination. Receptor source: an adult in good health.

The chain combines TRBV29-1 with TRBJ2-7; D could derive from TRBD1 or TRBD2 (5 bases each). CDR3 length: 18 residues. Trimming took 5 bases from V and 0 from J, leaving 26 bases between them. Per the germline V gene, CDR1 is SQVTM and CDR2 is ANQGSEA. The CDR3 loop is CSVSGMTEGKRSSYEQYF. Here the CDR3 DNA reads TGCAGCGTTTCGGGAATGACTGAGGGGAAGCGTTCCTCCTACGAGCAGTACTTC.

The genes are TRBV4-1 and TRBJ1-1; no firm D call. Looked up from germline, CDR1 is MGHRA and CDR2 is YSYEKL. Deletions cut 2 bases from V and 4 bases from J, with 11 bases between. The CDR3 loop spans 14 amino acids. CDR3 in amino acids: CASSQRGSSTEAFF. DNA of the CDR3: TGCGCCAGCAGCCAACGGGGATCTAGCACTGAAGCTTTCTTT.

This rearrangement joins TRBV19 to TRBJ2-3; 14 nucleotides match TRBD2. CDR1 is LNHDA and CDR2 is SQIVND in the germline V gene (reference sequence). Trimming took 5 bases from V and 4 from J; bases not matched to a gene: 8. There are 17 residues in the CDR3. The CDR3: CASSPGLAGVSADTQYF. CDR3 DNA sequence: TGTGCCAGTAGTCCGGGACTAGCGGGAGTTTCGGCAGATACGCAGTATTTT. The full variable domain, completed using reference TRBV19 and TRBJ2-3, is DGGITQSPKYLFRKEGQNVTLSCEQNLNHDAMYWYRQDPGQGLRLIYYSQIVNDFQKGDIAEGYSVSREKKESFPLTVTSAQKNPTAFYLCASSPGLAGVSADTQYFGPGTRLTVL.

V gene TRBV7-7 combines with J gene TRBJ2-1; the D gene could be TRBD1 or TRBD2 (5 bases each). Trimming cost V 5 bases and J 4 bases, with 15 bases left between them. The germline V gene encodes CDR1 SSHAT and CDR2 FNYEAQ (reference sequence). This CDR3 is 15 amino acids long. The CDR3 loop is CASSPRDGLYNEQFF. The CDR3 DNA follows: TGTGCCAGCAGCCCCCGGGACGGATTATACAATGAGCAGTTCTTC.

The V call is TRBV5-6, the J call TRBJ2-5; TRBD1 matches at 12 bases. The CDR3 length is 15 residues. V gave up 3 bases and J gave up 5 bases; unmatched junction bases: 5. Germline values: CDR1 SGHDT, CDR2 YYEEEE. The CDR3 DNA is TGTGCCAGCAGCTGGGGACAGGGGGCATGGGAGACCCAGTACTTC. This sequence encodes CASSWGQGAWETQYF.

The chain links TRBV19 to TRBJ1-5, with 7 bases matching TRBD1. CDR1 and CDR2 from the germline V gene are LNHDA and SQIVND (reference sequence). The CDR3 spans 16 residues. The ends lost 6 bases at V and 4 bases at J; junction bases unmatched: 12. DNA for the CDR3: TGTGCCAGTAGCCAAGAATGGACAGGCGGTAATCAGCCCCAGCATTTT. It specifies CASSQEWTGGNQPQHF.

The rearrangement joins TRBV5-1 to TRBJ2-3; D assignment may be TRBD1 or TRBD2 (6 bases each). V was cut by 9 bases and J by 4 bases, with 18 bases left in between. Germline V gene lookup returns CDR1 SGHRS and CDR2 YFSETQ. This CDR3 is 14 amino acids long. The CDR3 loop is CATGGAEPADTQYF. The CDR3 nucleotides read TGCGCCACCGGGGGCGCCGAACCCGCAGATACGCAGTATTTT.

The chain links TRBV5-6 to TRBJ1-2; TRBD1 might be the D (6 bases). Germline V gives CDR1 SGHDT, CDR2 YYEEEE. V lost 2 bases and J lost 3, with 8 bases in between. CDR3 size: 13 residues. CDR3 protein: CASSLPGDYGYTF. The CDR3 nucleotides read TGTGCCAGCAGCTTACCAGGGGACTATGGCTACACCTTC.

The chain joins TRBV7-9 to TRBJ2-5; TRBD1 matches 7 bases. The junction had 7 bases not matched to a gene; V was cut back by 5 bases and J by 4 bases. Germline V CDR1 and CDR2: SEHNR, FQNEAQ (reference sequence). This CDR3 is built from 14 residues. Here the CDR3 reads CASSPRQGRETQYF. In DNA, the CDR3 is TGTGCCAGCAGCCCGAGACAGGGAAGAGAGACCCAGTACTTC.

This chain joins TRBV19 and TRBJ2-1; TRBD2 is a possible D gene (6 bases). Germline CDR1 LNHDA, CDR2 SQIVND (reference sequence). The CDR3 runs to 15 residues. V lost 5 bases, J lost 1 base, and 12 bases lay in between. CDR3 loop: CASSDSGPSYNEQFF. CDR3 DNA sequence: TGTGCCAGTAGTGATAGCGGACCTTCCTACAATGAGCAGTTCTTC.

The chain has TRBV12-3 or TRBV12-4 and TRBJ1-1; 7 bases are shared with TRBD1. Trimming removed 5 bases from V and 8 bases from J; junction bases left unmatched: 8. The CDR3 sequence is 13 residues long. The CDR3 sequence is CASSTTGRGEAFF. The CDR3 bases are TGTGCCAGCAGTACGACAGGGCGTGGAGAAGCTTTCTTT.

CDR3 sequence: CASYRAAGNTIYF. In DNA, the CDR3 is TGTGCCAGCTACAGGGCGGCTGGAAACACCATATATTTT. The chain joins TRBV6-5 to TRBJ1-3; TRBD1 is a possible D gene (6 bases). Trimming took 8 bases from V and 2 from J, leaving 10 bases between them. This CDR3 has 13 residues. The germline V gene encodes CDR1 MNHEY and CDR2 SVGAGI.

This chain joins TRBV7-2 and TRBJ1-6; D is uncertain. V was pared by 3 bases and J by 0 bases, with 9 bases between. CDR3 length equals 16 residues. The germline V gene encodes CDR1 SGHTA and CDR2 FQGNSA. The CDR3 here is CASSLGRSSYNSPLHF. The CDR3 nucleotides are TGTGCCAGCAGCTTGGGCCGTAGCTCCTATAATTCACCCCTCCACTTT. The variable domain in full, completed from reference TRBV7-2 and TRBJ1-6, reads GAGVSQSPSNKVTEKGKDVELRCDPISGHTALYWYRQSLGQGLEFLIYFQGNSAPDKSGLPSDRFSAERTGGSVSTLTIQRTQQEDSAVYLCASSLGRSSYNSPLHFGNGTRLTVT.

Only one count was recorded for this clone. This chain uses TRBV5-6 with TRBJ1-1; possible D gene TRBD1, 6 bases. Germline CDR1 and CDR2: SGHDT and YYEEEE. Deletions cut 4 bases from V and 1 base from J, with 17 bases between. This CDR3 is 16 amino acids long. The CDR3 DNA reads as TGTGCCAGCAGCCTGCCATACAGGGACCCGAACACTGAAGCTTTCTTT. Amino acid sequence: CASSLPYRDPNTEAFF.

The chain uses TRBV7-2 and TRBJ2-4, with D perhaps being TRBD1 or TRBD2 (5 bases each). Per the germline V gene, CDR1 is SGHTA and CDR2 is FQGNSA. Trimming removed 5 bases from V and 2 bases from J, with 13 bases in between. The CDR3 contains 15 residues. The CDR3 sequence: CASSLSGATKNIQYF. CDR3 nucleotide sequence: TGTGCCAGCAGCCTCTCCGGGGCGACCAAAAACATTCAGTACTTC.

V usage is TRBV15 and J usage is TRBJ2-7; 8 bases fit TRBD1. Trimming cost V 0 bases and J 1 base; bases outside gene matches: 8. Germline lookup yields CDR1 LNHNV and CDR2 YYDKDF (reference sequence). CDR3 length: 17 amino acids. The CDR3 region is CATSRDSTGGFSYEQYF. In DNA form, the CDR3 reads TGTGCCACCAGCAGAGATAGTACAGGGGGTTTTTCCTACGAGCAGTACTTC.

V usage is TRBV3-1 (or the pseudogene TRBV3-2) and J usage is TRBJ2-1, with 7 bases that match TRBD2. The V gene end was trimmed by 0 bases and the J gene end by 5 bases; junction bases not matched to a gene: 7. Germline-derived CDR1 and CDR2 are LGHDT and YNNKEL (reference sequence). This CDR3 comprises 16 residues. The CDR3 bases are TGTGCCAGCAGCCAAGATATGGCTAGCGGACACAATGAGCAGTTCTTC. It translates to CASSQDMASGHNEQFF.

The genes are TRBV29-1 and TRBJ1-1; D call uncertain. The CDR3 contains 11 residues. The germline CDR1 and CDR2 sequences are SQVTM and ANQGSEA. Trimming removed 0 bases at V and 8 bases at J, with 7 bases between. The CDR3 is CSVEESPEAFF. The CDR3 nucleotides are TGCAGCGTTGAAGAGTCCCCAGAAGCTTTCTTT. Supplemented by reference TRBV29-1 and TRBJ1-1, the full variable domain reads SAVISQKPSRDICQRGTSLTIQCQVDSQVTMMFWYRQQPGQSLTLIATANQGSEATYESGFVIDKFPISRPNLTFSTLTVSNMSPEDSSIYLCSVEESPEAFFGQGTRLTVV.

V usage is TRBV7-8 and J usage is TRBJ2-3; no clear D gene. V was clipped by 1 base and J by 4 bases, with 12 bases between them. The germline CDR1 and CDR2 sequences are SGHVS and FQNEAQ. The CDR3 is 15 residues long. CDR3 region: CASSLETSSADTQYF. CDR3 bases: TGTGCCAGCAGCTTAGAGACAAGTTCGGCAGATACGCAGTATTTT.

The chain joins TRBV5-4 to TRBJ2-2; 7 positions match TRBD2. Germline V gene lookup returns CDR1 SGHNT and CDR2 YYREEE (reference sequence). The V segment lost 2 bases and the J segment 6 bases; nucleotides outside the gene matches: 4. There are 14 residues in the CDR3. The CDR3 loop reads CASSFGRVAGELFF. The CDR3 region has the DNA TGTGCCAGCAGCTTTGGGAGGGTGGCCGGGGAGCTGTTTTTT.

This rearrangement joins TRBV29-1 to TRBJ1-2; D possibly corresponds to TRBD1 (5 bases). This CDR3 spans 13 amino acids. Trimming removed 2 bases at V and 2 bases at J, with 9 bases between. The germline CDR1 and CDR2 sequences are SQVTM and ANQGSEA. The CDR3 loop is CSVEWQGNYGYTF. CDR3 DNA sequence: TGCAGCGTTGAATGGCAGGGAAACTATGGCTACACCTTC. Full variable domain (remainder filled in from reference TRBV29-1 and TRBJ1-2): SAVISQKPSRDICQRGTSLTIQCQVDSQVTMMFWYRQQPGQSLTLIATANQGSEATYESGFVIDKFPISRPNLTFSTLTVSNMSPEDSSIYLCSVEWQGNYGYTFGSGTRLTVV.

This chain links TRBV7-9 with TRBJ2-7, with D unresolved. CDR1 and CDR2 (germline): SEHNR, FQNEAQ (reference sequence). Trimming left V 3 bases short and J 1 base short, with 7 bases between. This CDR3 comprises 13 residues. The CDR3 nucleotides are TGTGCCAGCAGCTTGGGCCCTTCCTACGAGCAGTACTTC. It codes for CASSLGPSYEQYF.

The rearrangement joins TRBV29-1 to TRBJ2-7; D remains unclear. Trimming removed 4 bases at V and 4 bases at J, with 8 bases between. Germline V gene lookup returns CDR1 SQVTM and CDR2 ANQGSEA. The CDR3 totals 11 residues. CDR3 nucleotides: TGCAGCGTTGTTCGCAGTTACGAGCAGTACTTC. It specifies CSVVRSYEQYF.

The chain employs TRBV12-3 or TRBV12-4 and TRBJ1-4; D is uncertain. The CDR3 is 12 residues long. Trimming removed 5 bases from V and 10 bases from J, with 11 bases in between. The CDR3 loop reads CASSIPEGKLFF. In DNA form, the CDR3 reads TGTGCCAGCAGTATCCCCGAGGGAAAACTGTTTTTT.

This clone was observed a few times. The V and J genes are TRBV7-9 and TRBJ2-2; tentatively, D is TRBD2 (6 bases). The V end lost 2 bases, the J end lost 5 bases, and 21 bases lay between the germline ends. The CDR3 is 18 residues long. Germline CDR1 and CDR2: SEHNR and FQNEAQ (reference sequence). The DNA for the CDR3 is TGTGCCAGCAGCTTATGGCGGGATGTTGTTCGGCGGACCGGGGAGCTGTTTTTT. It is translated as CASSLWRDVVRRTGELFF.

The chain couples TRBV11-3 to TRBJ2-2; D not resolved. This CDR3 is built from 14 residues. V dropped 1 base and J dropped 1 base, with 4 bases sitting between them. Per the germline V gene, CDR1 is SGHNT and CDR2 is YENEEA. The CDR3 region has the DNA TGTGCCAGCAGCTTAGGACGGAACACCGGGGAGCTGTTTTTT. Amino acid sequence: CASSLGRNTGELFF.

This chain links TRBV28 with TRBJ1-2, with 8 nucleotides matching TRBD1. The CDR3 has 15 residues. With V trimmed by 8 bases and J by 1 base, 9 bases remained unmatched. Germline V gene lookup returns CDR1 MDHEN and CDR2 SYDVKM. CDR3 sequence reads: CASSPSGQGNYGYTF. The CDR3, as DNA: TGTGCCAGCTCTCCCAGCGGACAGGGTAACTATGGCTACACCTTC.

The rearrangement links TRBV7-2 to TRBJ2-1, with no clear D. CDR1 is SGHTA and CDR2 is FQGNSA in the germline V gene. The CDR3 contains 16 residues. Deletions cut 2 bases from V and 0 bases from J, with 11 bases between. CDR3 coding DNA: TGTGCCAGCAGCTTATTTGGGGAAGACTCCTACAATGAGCAGTTCTTC. Its protein product is CASSLFGEDSYNEQFF.